This entry features one T cell receptor (beta chain) sequence. It has no known antigen specificity. Base qualities were left out, and no much larger clone turns up one base away. TCRbeta CDR3 regions were amplified from genomic DNA using the immunoSEQ Assay, a bias-controlled multiplex PCR. In the source study's methods: Nucleated cell counts per sample were estimated from amplification of reference gene primers within the assay. To quantify the absolute abundance of each unique TCRbeta CDR3 rearrangement, sequence reads were collapsed and filtered. For each sample, productive Simpson clonality was calculated as the square root of Simpson's diversity index over productive rearrangements. As stored in TCRdb, this immuneACCESS dataset retains in-frame rearrangements with V and J assigned. A fraction of the clones does not appear; measured against another copy, unresolved V genes explain less than half of the discrepancy, and the remainder lacks a known reason. V, J and clone size derive from that table, while D and trimming were established from the DNA sequence. Within this sample are roughly 86,000 clones, with more than 65% of them counted one time only. The ten biggest clones cover about 6.3% of the sample.

The collaborating institutions used their own protocols to collect whole blood in K2EDTA tubes. Collaborator samples were shipped for TCRbeta analysis as frozen whole blood, isolated PBMCs, or DNA extracted from either sample type. The sample belongs to a study of blood T cell repertoires in COVID-19 (dated by TCRdb to about 2020). At the level of the whole study: Collaborator samples came from the United States, Italy and Spain and covered acute and convalescent phases of COVID-19. The material from the prospective study consisted of cDNA or gDNA derived from T cells, B-cell-depleted T cells, or PBMCs. Subjects who had been exposed to COVID-19, were actively infected with it, or had recovered from it provided the deeply sampled blood TCRbeta repertoires that made up the dataset. The repertoires were made available in a free public database intended to serve as a resource for research on the immune response to SARS-CoV-2. Samples were obtained from the ongoing ImmuneRACE study (first 160 participants) and from 1,254 subjects provided by 6 global collaborators. Sample metadata almost always included a de-identified subject ID, COVID-19 status, age in years and sex. Where available, HLA class I and class II types were obtained from metadata supplied by the sample provider rather than from assay-based typing. Points the paper makes about the study in general: How much clinical and demographic metadata was included differed by source and by participant, and the metadata was provided uncurated.

The junction carries 12 bases between V and J, which are trimmed by 6 bases and 4 bases respectively. CDR1 and CDR2, per the germline V gene, are SQVTM and ANQGSEA. The CDR3 measures 12 amino acids from cysteine to phenylalanine. The CDR3 DNA has 36 bases and is translated from base 1. Sequencing used peripheral blood. The V gene is TRBV29-1 and the J gene is TRBJ1-1, with a weak D call of TRBD1 (5 bases match). The receptor comes from a man between 60 and 75 years old with acute or convalescent COVID-19. The CDR3 region has the sequence CSVGRGTTEAFF. The DNA sequence follows: TGCAGCGTGGGGAGGGGAACCACTGAAGCTTTCTTT.